Below are 17 T cell receptor beta chains sequenced from a single sample in a study of blood T cells in healthy people across ages. Through a sample-barcoded 5' primer and a J-beta primer mix, a second PCR was run for 7 to 11 cycles. TCRdb analysed the 5' RACE reads with MiXCR anew, one entry per CDR3 protein. The table shows hundreds of thousands of distinct CDR3 sequences, with around 48% occurring only once. The sequenced material came from blood. The receptors were sampled from a man aged 80 or over in good health.

This clonotype was seen a handful of times. The gene calls are TRBV5-1 and TRBJ2-5; a possible D gene is TRBD1 (5 bases). V dropped 4 bases and J dropped 3 bases, with 10 bases sitting between them. The CDR3 loop spans 13 amino acids. In germline, CDR1 is SGHRS, CDR2 YFSETQ. The CDR3 sequence: CASSRQTEETQYF. As DNA, the CDR3 is TGCGCCAGCAGCCGACAGACTGAAGAGACCCAGTACTTC.

This clonotype was observed a few times. This rearrangement joins TRBV6-2 or TRBV6-3 to TRBJ2-1; TRBD1 agrees at 9 bases. CDR1 is MNHEY and CDR2 is SVGEGT in the germline V gene. The CDR3 loop spans 13 amino acids. V lost 4 bases to trimming and J lost 12 bases; unmatched junction nucleotides: 7. In nucleotides, the CDR3 is TGTGCCAGCAGTTGGGACAGGGAACGGGGGCAGTTCTTC. It encodes CASSWDRERGQFF.

CDR3 nucleotide sequence: TGTGCCAGCAACCAGTCACCAGGCACTGAAGCTTTCTTT. The encoded protein is CASNQSPGTEAFF. The gene calls are TRBV28 and TRBJ1-1; D is uncertain. V was cut by 7 bases and J by 4 bases, with 13 bases left in between. There are 13 residues in the CDR3. Germline assignment: CDR1 MDHEN and CDR2 SYDVKM.

This clonotype has a handful of counts. The chain uses TRBV4-2 and TRBJ1-5; the D is unclear. CDR1 is LGHNA and CDR2 is YNFKEQ in the germline V gene. V was pared by 0 bases and J by 4 bases, with 1 base between. The CDR3 contains 12 residues. For the CDR3, the DNA is TGTGCCAGCAGCCAAGATAATCAGCCCCAGCATTTT. As protein: CASSQDNQPQHF.

There are many counts of this clonotype. Here the CDR3 reads CSVAEETQYF. CDR3 nucleotides: TGCAGCGTTGCCGAGGAGACCCAGTACTTC. The V call is TRBV29-1, the J call TRBJ2-5, with D hard to call. V was pared by 4 bases and J by 5 bases, with 5 bases between. This CDR3 has 10 amino acids. Germline V CDR1 and CDR2: SQVTM, ANQGSEA. The full variable domain, rest sourced from reference TRBV29-1 and TRBJ2-5, is SAVISQKPSRDICQRGTSLTIQCQVDSQVTMMFWYRQQPGQSLTLIATANQGSEATYESGFVIDKFPISRPNLTFSTLTVSNMSPEDSSIYLCSVAEETQYFGPGTRLLVL.

Only one count was recorded for this clonotype. The J gene is TRBJ2-5, the V gene TRBV20-1, with a tentative D call TRBD1 (6 bases). The CDR3 has 12 residues. From germline, CDR1 is DFQATT and CDR2 SNEGSKA (reference sequence). V dropped 6 bases and J dropped 5 bases, with 13 bases sitting between them. The CDR3 loop reads CSARTVGETQYF. The CDR3 DNA reads as TGCAGTGCGCGGACAGTAGGGGAGACCCAGTACTTC.

This clonotype was observed a few times. The J gene is TRBJ1-6, the V gene TRBV20-1; maybe TRBD1 (6 bases). V shed 1 base and J shed 4 bases, with 20 bases lying between them. Germline V CDR1 and CDR2: DFQATT, SNEGSKA (reference sequence). The CDR3 length is 18 residues. CDR3 protein: CSARGYRDLLDYNSPLHF. The CDR3 nucleotides are TGCAGTGCTAGAGGGTACAGGGATCTACTGGATTATAATTCACCCCTCCACTTT.

The chain uses TRBV20-1 and TRBJ2-3; perhaps TRBD2 as D (5 bases). Trimming took off 5 bases at V and 0 bases at J, with 12 bases between the two ends. Germline CDR1 reads DFQATT; CDR2 reads SNEGSKA (reference sequence). The CDR3 totals 14 residues. The CDR3 reads CSAAGRGSTDTQYF. CDR3 DNA sequence: TGCAGTGCTGCGGGCCGCGGGAGCACAGATACGCAGTATTTT.

The rearrangement uses TRBV30 and TRBJ1-2, with a possible D match to TRBD1 (6 bases). The ends were cut back, 1 base at V and 7 bases at J, with 10 bases in the middle. This CDR3 contains 12 residues. The germline V gene has CDR1 GTSNPN and CDR2 SVGIG (reference sequence). CDR3 DNA: TGTGCCTGGAGTGAGGGGGGGGTTGGCTACACCTTC. It yields the protein CAWSEGGVGYTF.

The chain carries TRBV10-3 and TRBJ2-3; a possible D gene is TRBD1 (6 bases). CDR1 ENHRY and CDR2 SYGVKD come from the germline V gene. The CDR3 extends over 14 amino acids. Trimming left V 6 bases short and J 1 base short, with 11 bases between. CDR3 bases: TGTGCCATCAGACAGGGTCTGGGCACAGATACGCAGTATTTT. As protein: CAIRQGLGTDTQYF.

J is TRBJ2-7 and V is TRBV28, with D perhaps matching TRBD2 (6 bases). Germline V gene data show CDR1 as MDHEN and CDR2 as SYDVKM. The CDR3 sequence is 18 residues long. V lost 5 bases and J lost 2, with 25 bases in between. Written as DNA, the CDR3 is TGTGCCAGCAGTCCCCTCCCAGGCGGGAAAGGTTTCGCCTACGAGCAGTACTTC. Its translation: CASSPLPGGKGFAYEQYF.

The table lists this clonotype with a few counts. J is TRBJ2-7 and V is TRBV28, with 10 positions matching TRBD2. Germline loops: CDR1 MDHEN, CDR2 SYDVKM. This CDR3 contains 14 residues. J gave up 4 bases and V 6 bases, and 6 bases lay outside the gene matches. The CDR3 loop is CASSPTGLAYEQYF. As DNA, the CDR3 is TGTGCCAGCAGCCCTACGGGACTAGCGTACGAGCAGTACTTC.

The genes are TRBV7-3 and TRBJ2-1; no clear D. This CDR3 spans 11 amino acids. Germline lookup yields CDR1 SGHTA and CDR2 FQGTGA. Trimming shortened V by 4 bases and J by 9 bases, and 7 bases separated the two germline ends. CDR3 region: CASSYGAEQFF. In DNA, the CDR3 is TGTGCCAGCAGCTACGGAGCTGAGCAGTTCTTC.

J is TRBJ2-5 and V is TRBV7-9, with D maybe TRBD1 (6 bases). The assigned J gene may be wrong: the sequence end matches TRBJ2-7 better. Germline-derived CDR1 and CDR2 are SEHNR and FQNEAQ (reference sequence). There are 14 residues in the CDR3. The CDR3 loop is CASSKNREWDEQYF. For the CDR3, the DNA is TGTGCCAGCAGCAAGAACAGGGAGTGGGACGAGCAGTACTTC.

This clonotype was observed at least ten times. The rearrangement links TRBV6-6 to TRBJ2-1; 10 bases line up with TRBD2. CDR3 length equals 15 residues. Looked up from germline, CDR1 is MNHNY and CDR2 is SVGAGI (reference sequence). The trim removed 6 bases at V and 4 bases at J, leaving 6 bases unmatched. The CDR3: CASRDASGGYNEQFF. CDR3 coding DNA: TGTGCCAGCAGGGACGCTAGCGGGGGATACAATGAGCAGTTCTTC.

This sequence joins TRBV7-3 and TRBJ2-1, with 9 bases that match TRBD2. The germline V gene has CDR1 SGHTA and CDR2 FQGTGA. The J segment lost 4 bases and the V segment lost 4 bases, leaving 5 bases of the junction unmatched. CDR3 length equals 15 residues. The CDR3 nucleotides are TGTGCCAGCAGCTCGAGACTAGCGGATTACAATGAGCAGTTCTTC. Protein sequence: CASSSRLADYNEQFF. The complete variable domain, with remaining parts taken from reference TRBV7-3 and TRBJ2-1, reads GAGVSQTPSNKVTEKGKYVELRCDPISGHTALYWYRQSLGQGPEFLIYFQGTGAADDSGLPNDRFFAVRPEGSVSTLKIQRTERGDSAVYLCASSSRLADYNEQFFGPGTRLTVL.

The chain combines TRBV12-3 or TRBV12-4 with TRBJ2-3; tentative D call: TRBD2 (7 bases). V was pared by 4 bases and J by 4 bases, with 18 bases between. The CDR3 totals 16 residues. CDR3 DNA sequence: TGTGCCAGCAGTTCTCGTCAGGGGAGGGAAGCAGATACGCAGTATTTT. Translated, it gives CASSSRQGREADTQYF.